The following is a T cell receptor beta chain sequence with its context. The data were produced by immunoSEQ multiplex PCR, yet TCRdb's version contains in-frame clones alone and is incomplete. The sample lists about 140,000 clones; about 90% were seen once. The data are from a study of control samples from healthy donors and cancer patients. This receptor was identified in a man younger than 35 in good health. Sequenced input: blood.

CDR3 sequence reads: CASSRDSERGYGYTF. The DNA for the CDR3 is TGCGCCAGCAGCAGGGACAGCGAACGTGGCTATGGCTACACCTTC. V gene TRBV5-1 combines with J gene TRBJ1-2; 7 positions agree with TRBD1. The CDR3 has 15 amino acids. CDR1 and CDR2 (germline): SGHRS, YFSETQ. Unmatched junction bases numbered 10, after V lost 4 bases and J lost 4 bases.